This T cell receptor (beta chain) was obtained from a study of technical replicates of blood from four donors. The repertoire was sequenced with immunoSEQ multiplex PCR; TCRdb's copy has only in-frame clones and lacks some. The table shows about 69,000 clones, with over 75% occurring only once. This CDR3 region has 14 residues. Trimming cost V 2 bases and J 10 bases, with 12 bases left between them. The V gene's germline CDR1 is MNHNS and CDR2 SASEGT. This chain links TRBV6-1 with TRBJ1-6; D uncertain. This sequence originates from a human donor in good health. Some clones in this sample may be carry-over from other donors' samples. Sequencing input: PBMCs. CDR3 in DNA: TGTGCCAGCAGTGAATATGTGGGAGACTCACCCCTCCACTTT. It specifies CASSEYVGDSPLHF.